Listed below are T cell receptor beta chains from one sample, sequenced in a study of T cell responses to AZD1222 COVID-19 vaccine. Data came from immunoSEQ multiplex PCR; TCRdb stores just in-frame clones and leaves some out. The table lists 130,000 to 150,000 clones, about 89% of them singletons, with less than 3.5% in the top ten. The sample here was peripheral blood, taken on day 0 of MenACWY control vaccination. All receptors derive from an adult in good health. CDR3s include the opening cysteine and the closing phenylalanine or tryptophan. The D gene is left open where the match is weak. The listing skips clone size in some rows; elsewhere it reads once, few, many or a size class.

size,D,V,J,CDR3,DNA
once,-,TRBV7-9,TRBJ1-2,CASSRTEGYTF,TGTGCCAGCAGTCGGACAGAAGGCTACACCTTC
-,-,TRBV30,TRBJ1-5,CAWSLKGNQPQHF,TGTGCCTGGAGTCTGAAGGGTAATCAGCCCCAGCATTTT
-,-,TRBV3-1/TRBV3-2,TRBJ1-1,CASSQGRSNTEAFF,TGTGCCAGCAGCCAAGGAAGGTCGAACACTGAAGCTTTCTTT
once,-,TRBV5-4,TRBJ2-7,CASSAKRGTNSYEQYF,TGTGCCAGCAGCGCCAAGAGGGGGACAAACTCCTACGAGCAGTACTTC
-,-,TRBV5-1,TRBJ2-1,CASSNGVEVSYNEQFF,TGCGCCAGCAGCAACGGCGTAGAGGTCTCCTACAATGAGCAGTTCTTC
-,TRBD2,TRBV7-3,TRBJ2-3,CASSLTAVASGSGDTQYF,TGTGCCAGCAGCTTAACGGCCGTGGCTAGCGGGAGCGGAGATACGCAGTATTTT
-,-,TRBV14,TRBJ1-1,CASSRDRNTEAFF,TGTGCCAGCAGCCGAGACAGGAACACTGAAGCTTTCTTT
-,TRBD2,TRBV4-2,TRBJ2-1,CASSQQKRERYNEQFF,TGTGCCAGCAGCCAACAAAAGCGGGAGCGTTACAATGAGCAGTTCTTC
-,-,TRBV18,TRBJ1-6,CASSPGVAVDSPLHF,TGTGCCAGCTCACCTGGCGTTGCGGTGGATTCACCCCTCCACTTT
-,-,TRBV6-1,TRBJ1-6,CASSDGSNAAPLHF,TGTGCCAGCAGTGACGGCTCAAACGCTGCACCCCTCCACTTT
-,-,TRBV28,TRBJ2-7,CASTLGYEQYF,TGTGCCAGCACCCTCGGCTACGAGCAGTACTTC
-,-,TRBV7-9,TRBJ1-2,CASSLATGSLYGYTF,TGTGCCAGCAGCTTAGCGACAGGATCCCTCTACGGCTACACCTTC
-,-,TRBV6-5,TRBJ1-2,CASTSRTDGYTF,TGTGCCAGCACTTCTAGGACAGATGGCTACACCTTC
-,-,TRBV30,TRBJ1-6,CAWSLFARGSYNSPLHF,TGTGCCTGGAGTTTATTTGCTAGGGGCTCCTATAATTCACCCCTCCACTTT
few,-,TRBV9,TRBJ1-4,CASSAWAQANEKLFF,TGTGCCAGCAGCGCCTGGGCTCAGGCTAATGAAAAACTGTTTTTT
-,TRBD1,TRBV5-1,TRBJ1-1,CASSLGQGGYTEAFF,TGCGCCAGCAGCTTAGGACAGGGCGGGTACACTGAAGCTTTCTTT
-,-,TRBV11-2,TRBJ1-2,CASSLEAQGGGYTF,TGTGCCAGCAGCTTAGAGGCCCAGGGTGGCGGCTACACCTTC
-,TRBD1,TRBV6-5,TRBJ1-2,CASHRGETGYTF,TGTGCCAGTCACAGGGGCGAAACTGGCTACACCTTC
-,TRBD1,TRBV5-5,TRBJ1-1,CASSYTGGWRNTEAFF,TGTGCCAGCAGCTATACAGGGGGGTGGAGGAACACTGAAGCTTTCTTT
-,TRBD2,TRBV24-1,TRBJ2-1,CATSELGGLASNEQFF,TGTGCCACCAGTGAATTGGGGGGACTAGCGTCAAATGAGCAGTTCTTC
-,-,TRBV27,TRBJ1-1,CASSLIWRTGYTEAFF,TGTGCCAGCAGTTTAATTTGGAGGACGGGGTACACTGAAGCTTTCTTT
-,-,TRBV3-1/TRBV3-2,TRBJ2-2,CASSPRRNTGELFF,TGTGCCAGCAGCCCACGACGGAACACCGGGGAGCTGTTTTTT
-,-,TRBV7-8,TRBJ1-2,CASSTSPSYGYTF,TGTGCCAGCAGCACAAGCCCTAGCTATGGCTACACCTTC
-,-,TRBV9,TRBJ2-3,CASSPSPGTSTDTQYF,TGTGCCAGCAGCCCTTCTCCTGGGACAAGCACAGATACGCAGTATTTT
-,-,TRBV28,TRBJ1-3,CASSPRYSGNTIYF,TGTGCCAGCAGCCCCAGGTACTCTGGAAACACCATATATTTT
few,TRBD1,TRBV6-4,TRBJ1-2,CASTLRGPWYGYTF,TGTGCCAGCACCCTCAGGGGGCCTTGGTATGGCTACACCTTC
-,-,TRBV7-9,TRBJ1-5,CASSLLSEGQPQHF,TGTGCCAGCAGCCTGCTTTCAGAAGGTCAGCCCCAGCATTTT
-,-,TRBV4-1,TRBJ1-5,CASSQINTRRESNQPQHF,TGCGCCAGCAGCCAAATAAATACCCGCAGGGAAAGCAATCAGCCCCAGCATTTT
once,-,TRBV5-4,TRBJ2-7,CASSLGTSFGPYEQYF,TGTGCCAGCAGCTTGGGGACCTCTTTCGGTCCCTACGAGCAGTACTTC
-,-,TRBV7-9,TRBJ2-1,CASSIGSSYNEQFF,TGTGCCAGCAGCATCGGTAGCTCCTACAATGAGCAGTTCTTC
-,TRBD2,TRBV7-2,TRBJ2-1,CASSPEALAGGRSYNEQFF,TGTGCCAGCAGCCCAGAGGCGCTAGCGGGGGGGCGGTCCTACAATGAGCAGTTCTTC
-,TRBD2,TRBV19,TRBJ2-1,CASSTTGTRRNDEQFF,TGTGCCAGTAGTACCACCGGGACTAGACGAAACGATGAGCAGTTCTTC
-,-,TRBV6-5,TRBJ2-5,CASSRRGFQETQYF,TGTGCCAGCAGTAGGCGGGGCTTCCAAGAGACCCAGTACTTC
once,TRBD1,TRBV9,TRBJ2-1,CASSLGQGGYNEQFF,TGTGCCAGCAGCTTGGGACAGGGTGGGTACAATGAGCAGTTCTTC
-,-,TRBV15,TRBJ1-2,CATSRGRGSGYTF,TGTGCCACCAGCAGGGGGCGGGGGAGCGGCTACACCTTC
-,-,TRBV9,TRBJ1-1,CASSVGGQIGNTEAFF,TGTGCCAGCAGCGTAGGGGGGCAAATAGGGAACACTGAAGCTTTCTTT
-,-,TRBV3-1/TRBV3-2,TRBJ2-6,CASSPSGANVLTF,TGTGCCAGCAGCCCCTCAGGGGCCAACGTCCTGACTTTC
-,-,TRBV7-3,TRBJ1-5,CASSPRQVNQPQHF,TGTGCCAGCAGCCCCCGACAAGTCAATCAGCCCCAGCATTTT
-,TRBD1,TRBV2,TRBJ1-5,CASEGQVSNQPQHF,TGTGCCAGTGAGGGACAGGTTAGCAATCAGCCCCAGCATTTT
-,TRBD2,TRBV10-3,TRBJ2-3,CALKTSGMTDTQYF,TGTGCCTTGAAGACTAGCGGGATGACAGATACGCAGTATTTT
once,-,TRBV6-2/TRBV6-3,TRBJ1-3,CASSYLDGWLGNTIYF,TGTGCCAGCAGTTACCTGGATGGATGGCTTGGAAACACCATATATTTT
-,TRBD2,TRBV2,TRBJ2-7,CASSPGLAGARQYF,TGTGCCAGCAGTCCTGGACTAGCGGGGGCACGGCAGTACTTC
-,-,TRBV30,TRBJ1-5,CAWSRAPGQPQHF,TGTGCCTGGAGTCGGGCTCCCGGGCAGCCCCAGCATTTT
-,TRBD2,TRBV7-6,TRBJ2-1,CASSLSVLRGGYNEQFF,TGTGCCAGCAGCTTATCTGTGCTACGGGGGGGATACAATGAGCAGTTCTTC